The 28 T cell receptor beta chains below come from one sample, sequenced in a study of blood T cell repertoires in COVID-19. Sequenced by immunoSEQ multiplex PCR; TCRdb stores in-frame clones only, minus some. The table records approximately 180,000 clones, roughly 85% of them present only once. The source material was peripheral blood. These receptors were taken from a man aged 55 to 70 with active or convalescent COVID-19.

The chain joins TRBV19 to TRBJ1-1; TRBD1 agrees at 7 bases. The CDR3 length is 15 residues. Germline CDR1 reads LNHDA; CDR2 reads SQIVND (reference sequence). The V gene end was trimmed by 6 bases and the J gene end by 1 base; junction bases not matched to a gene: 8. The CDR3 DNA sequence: TGTGCCAGTAGGGATGGAAGGGGGCGGAACACTGAAGCTTTCTTT. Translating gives CASRDGRGRNTEAFF.

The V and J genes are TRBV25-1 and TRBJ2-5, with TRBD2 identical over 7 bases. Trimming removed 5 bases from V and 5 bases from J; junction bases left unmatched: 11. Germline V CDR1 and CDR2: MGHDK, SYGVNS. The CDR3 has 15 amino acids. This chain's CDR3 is CASSPAAGDSETQYF. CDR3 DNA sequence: TGTGCCAGCAGTCCAGCGGCGGGGGATTCCGAGACCCAGTACTTC.

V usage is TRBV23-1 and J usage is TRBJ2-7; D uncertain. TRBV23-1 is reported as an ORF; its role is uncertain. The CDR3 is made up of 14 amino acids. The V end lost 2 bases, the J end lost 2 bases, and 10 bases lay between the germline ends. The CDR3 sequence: CASSQNSHTYEQYF. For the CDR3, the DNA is TGCGCCAGCAGTCAAAACAGCCACACCTACGAGCAGTACTTC.

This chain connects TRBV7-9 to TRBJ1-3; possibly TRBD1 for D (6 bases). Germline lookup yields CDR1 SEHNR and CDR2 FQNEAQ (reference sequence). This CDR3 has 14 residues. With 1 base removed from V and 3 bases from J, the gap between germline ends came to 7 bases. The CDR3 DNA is TGTGCCAGCAGCTTAGGGGGGCTTGGAAACACCATATATTTT. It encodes CASSLGGLGNTIYF.

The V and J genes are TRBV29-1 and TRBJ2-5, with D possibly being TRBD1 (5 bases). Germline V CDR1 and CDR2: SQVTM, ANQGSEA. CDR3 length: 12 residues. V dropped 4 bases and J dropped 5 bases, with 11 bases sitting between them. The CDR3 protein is CSVVGPGETQYF. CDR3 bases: TGCAGCGTTGTGGGGCCTGGGGAGACCCAGTACTTC.

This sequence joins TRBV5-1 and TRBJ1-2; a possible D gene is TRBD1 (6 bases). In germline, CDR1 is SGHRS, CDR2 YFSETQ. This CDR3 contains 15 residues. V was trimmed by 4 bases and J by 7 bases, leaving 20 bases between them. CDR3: CASSPGGGTDGGYTF. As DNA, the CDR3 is TGCGCCAGCAGCCCGGGGGGCGGGACGGACGGTGGCTACACCTTC.

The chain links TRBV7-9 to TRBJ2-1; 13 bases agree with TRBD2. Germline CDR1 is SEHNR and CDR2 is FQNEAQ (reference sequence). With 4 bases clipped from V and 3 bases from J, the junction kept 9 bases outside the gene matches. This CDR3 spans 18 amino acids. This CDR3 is CASSSTLGLAGDYNEQFF. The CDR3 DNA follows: TGTGCCAGCAGCTCAACACTAGGACTAGCGGGGGACTACAATGAGCAGTTCTTC.

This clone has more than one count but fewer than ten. The CDR3 spells CASSLAWGQSNTGELFF. The CDR3 region has the DNA TGTGCCAGCAGCTTAGCCTGGGGACAGTCGAACACCGGGGAGCTGTTTTTT. This chain links TRBV7-9 with TRBJ2-2; 7 positions agree with TRBD1. Germline values: CDR1 SEHNR, CDR2 FQNEAQ (reference sequence). This CDR3 has 17 residues. The V and J ends lost 0 bases and 0 bases, in that order; junction bases with no gene match: 4.

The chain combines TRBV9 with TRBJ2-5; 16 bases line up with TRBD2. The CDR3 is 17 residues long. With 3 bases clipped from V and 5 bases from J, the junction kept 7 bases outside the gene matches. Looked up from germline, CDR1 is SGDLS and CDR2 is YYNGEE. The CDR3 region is CASSAGTSGGAVETQYF. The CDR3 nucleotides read TGTGCCAGCAGCGCAGGGACTAGCGGGGGGGCCGTGGAGACCCAGTACTTC.

The CDR3 DNA is TGTGCCTGGAGTACGGGACAGTCCTACAATGAGCAGTTCTTC. Its protein is CAWSTGQSYNEQFF. This chain connects TRBV30 to TRBJ2-1, with TRBD1 matching over 7 bases. The CDR3 covers 14 residues. V shed 2 bases and J 1 base; nucleotides not matched to a gene: 2. Germline V lookup: CDR1 GTSNPN, CDR2 SVGIG (reference sequence). Looking up the rest from reference TRBV30 and TRBJ2-1 gives the full variable domain: SQTIHQWPATLVQPVGSPLSLECTVEGTSNPNLYWYRQAAGRGLQLLFYSVGIGQISSEVPQNLSASRPQDRQFILSSKKLLLSDSGFYLCAWSTGQSYNEQFFGPGTRLTVL.

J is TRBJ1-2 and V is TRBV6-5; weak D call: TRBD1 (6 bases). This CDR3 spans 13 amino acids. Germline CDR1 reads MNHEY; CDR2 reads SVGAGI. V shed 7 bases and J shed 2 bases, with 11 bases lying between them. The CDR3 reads CASKETGNYGYTF. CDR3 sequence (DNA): TGTGCCAGCAAAGAAACAGGGAACTATGGCTACACCTTC.

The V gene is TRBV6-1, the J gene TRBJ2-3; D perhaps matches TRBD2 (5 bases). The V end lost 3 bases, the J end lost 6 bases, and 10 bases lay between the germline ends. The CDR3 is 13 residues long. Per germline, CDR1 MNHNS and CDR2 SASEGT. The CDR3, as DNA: TGTGCCAGCAGTGACGATATAGCGGATACGCAGTATTTT. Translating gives CASSDDIADTQYF.

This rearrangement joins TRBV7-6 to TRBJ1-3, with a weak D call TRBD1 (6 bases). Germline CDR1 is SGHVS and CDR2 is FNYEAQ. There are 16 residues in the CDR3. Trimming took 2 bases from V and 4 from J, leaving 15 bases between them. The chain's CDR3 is CASSLYAGVEGNTIYF. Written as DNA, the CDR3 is TGTGCCAGCAGCTTATATGCAGGGGTTGAGGGAAACACCATATATTTT.

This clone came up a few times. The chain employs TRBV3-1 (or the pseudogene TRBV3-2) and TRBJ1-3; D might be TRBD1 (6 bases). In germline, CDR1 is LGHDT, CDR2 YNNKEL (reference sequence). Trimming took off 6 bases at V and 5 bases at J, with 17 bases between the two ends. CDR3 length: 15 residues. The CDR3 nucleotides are TGTGCCAGCAGGGAGACAGGATCGGGACGAAACACCATATATTTT. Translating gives CASRETGSGRNTIYF.

CDR3: CASSSGLAGGSGETQYF. CDR3 in DNA: TGTGCCAGCAGCTCGGGACTAGCGGGGGGCAGCGGAGAGACCCAGTACTTC. J is TRBJ2-5 and V is TRBV3-1 (or the pseudogene TRBV3-2); 15 positions agree with TRBD2. The CDR3 spans 17 residues. The germline V gene has CDR1 LGHDT and CDR2 YNNKEL (reference sequence). V shed 5 bases and J 4 bases; nucleotides not matched to a gene: 8.

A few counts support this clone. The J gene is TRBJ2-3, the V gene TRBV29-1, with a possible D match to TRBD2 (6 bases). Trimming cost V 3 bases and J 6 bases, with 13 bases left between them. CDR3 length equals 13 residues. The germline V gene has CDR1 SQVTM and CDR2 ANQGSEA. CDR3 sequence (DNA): TGCAGCGTTGAGGGACTCCAAGAGGATACGCAGTATTTT. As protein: CSVEGLQEDTQYF.

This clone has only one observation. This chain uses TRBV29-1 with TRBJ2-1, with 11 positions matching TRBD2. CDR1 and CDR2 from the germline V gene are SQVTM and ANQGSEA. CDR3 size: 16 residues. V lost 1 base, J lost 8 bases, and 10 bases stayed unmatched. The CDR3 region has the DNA TGCAGCGTTGAAGGGTCGGTAGCGGGGGGGCAGGATGAGCAGTTCTTC. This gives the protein CSVEGSVAGGQDEQFF.

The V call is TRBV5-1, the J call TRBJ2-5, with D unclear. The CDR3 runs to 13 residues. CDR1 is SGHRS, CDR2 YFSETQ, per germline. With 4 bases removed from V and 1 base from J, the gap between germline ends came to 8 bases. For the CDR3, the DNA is TGCGCCAGCAGCCCCTCGGTCCAAGAGACCCAGTACTTC. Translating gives CASSPSVQETQYF.

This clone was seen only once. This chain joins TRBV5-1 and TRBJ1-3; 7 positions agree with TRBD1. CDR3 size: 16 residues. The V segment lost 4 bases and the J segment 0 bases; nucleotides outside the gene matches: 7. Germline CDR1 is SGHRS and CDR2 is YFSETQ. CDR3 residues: CASSLTGSGSGNTIYF. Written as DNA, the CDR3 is TGCGCCAGCAGCCTGACAGGGTCGGGCTCTGGAAACACCATATATTTT.

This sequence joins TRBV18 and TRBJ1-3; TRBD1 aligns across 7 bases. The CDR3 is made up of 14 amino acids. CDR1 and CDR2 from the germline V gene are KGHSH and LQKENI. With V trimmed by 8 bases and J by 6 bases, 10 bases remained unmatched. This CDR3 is CASTTGQETNTIYF. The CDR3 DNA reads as TGTGCCAGCACGACCGGACAGGAGACAAACACCATATATTTT.

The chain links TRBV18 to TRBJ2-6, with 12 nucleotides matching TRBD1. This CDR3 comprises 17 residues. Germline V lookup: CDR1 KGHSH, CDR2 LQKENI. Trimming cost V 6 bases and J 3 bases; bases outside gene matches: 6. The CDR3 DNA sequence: TGTGCCAGCTCTGAAGGGACAGGGGGCAGTGGGGCCAACGTCCTGACTTTC. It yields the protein CASSEGTGGSGANVLTF.

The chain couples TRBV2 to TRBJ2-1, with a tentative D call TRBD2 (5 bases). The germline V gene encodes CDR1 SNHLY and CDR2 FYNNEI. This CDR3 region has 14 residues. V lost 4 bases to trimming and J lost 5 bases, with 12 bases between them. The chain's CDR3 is CASSADGVHNEQFF. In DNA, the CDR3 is TGTGCCAGCAGTGCCGACGGGGTCCACAATGAGCAGTTCTTC.

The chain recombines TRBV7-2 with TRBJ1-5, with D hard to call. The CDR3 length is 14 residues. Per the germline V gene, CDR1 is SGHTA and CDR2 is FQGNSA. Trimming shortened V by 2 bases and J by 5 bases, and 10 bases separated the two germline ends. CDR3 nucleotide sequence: TGTGCCAGCAGCTTATCTTCCCCCTATCAGCCCCAGCATTTT. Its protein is CASSLSSPYQPQHF.

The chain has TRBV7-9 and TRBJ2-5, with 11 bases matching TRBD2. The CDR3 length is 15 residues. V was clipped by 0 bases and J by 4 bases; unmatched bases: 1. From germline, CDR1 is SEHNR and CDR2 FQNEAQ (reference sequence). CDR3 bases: TGTGCCAGCAGCTTAGCACTAGCGGGGGTAGAGACCCAGTACTTC. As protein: CASSLALAGVETQYF.

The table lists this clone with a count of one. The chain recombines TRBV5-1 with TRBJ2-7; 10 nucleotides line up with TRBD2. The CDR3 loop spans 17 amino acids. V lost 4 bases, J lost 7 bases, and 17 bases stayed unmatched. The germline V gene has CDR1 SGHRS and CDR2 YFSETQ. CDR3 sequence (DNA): TGCGCCAGCAGCCCGGCGGTTCCGAGCGGGGGGGCCGGGGAGCAGTACTTC. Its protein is CASSPAVPSGGAGEQYF.

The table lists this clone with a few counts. CDR3 coding DNA: TGTGCCAGCAGCTTCGGCGGGAGGACCGGGGAGCTGTTTTTT. This codes for CASSFGGRTGELFF. The J gene is TRBJ2-2, the V gene TRBV7-6, with 8 bases identical to TRBD2. Germline assignment: CDR1 SGHVS and CDR2 FNYEAQ. Losses at the gene ends were 3 bases for V and 5 bases for J; bases not matched to a gene: 2. The CDR3 covers 14 residues. The full variable domain, completed using reference TRBV7-6 and TRBJ2-2, is GAGVSQSPRYKVTKRGQDVALRCDPISGHVSLYWYRQALGQGPEFLTYFNYEAQQDKSGLPNDRFSAERPEGSISTLTIQRTEQRDSAMYRCASSFGGRTGELFFGEGSRLTVL.

CDR3 sequence (DNA): TGTGCCACCAGCAGGATAGCGGGGGGCACAGATACGCAGTATTTT. This gives the protein CATSRIAGGTDTQYF. The chain is built from TRBV15 and TRBJ2-3, with 9 bases fitting TRBD2. V dropped 3 bases and J dropped 1; count of bases not matched to a gene: 2. The CDR3 length is 15 residues. Germline V gene lookup returns CDR1 LNHNV and CDR2 YYDKDF (reference sequence).

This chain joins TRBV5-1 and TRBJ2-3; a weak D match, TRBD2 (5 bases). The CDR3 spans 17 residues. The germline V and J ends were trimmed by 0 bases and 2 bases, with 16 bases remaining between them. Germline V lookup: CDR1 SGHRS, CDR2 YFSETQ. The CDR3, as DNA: TGCGCCAGCAGCTTGGGATTAGCGAGTTCTACCACAGATACGCAGTATTTT. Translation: CASSLGLASSTTDTQYF.